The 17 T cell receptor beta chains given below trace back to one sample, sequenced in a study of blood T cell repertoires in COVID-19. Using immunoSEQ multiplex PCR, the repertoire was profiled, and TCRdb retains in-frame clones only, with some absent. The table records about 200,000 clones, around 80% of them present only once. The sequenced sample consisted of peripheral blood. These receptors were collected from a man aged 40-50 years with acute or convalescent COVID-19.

The CDR3 DNA is TGTGCCAGCAGTCTGACTAGCGGGATAATCGACGAGCAGTACTTC. It translates to CASSLTSGIIDEQYF. V usage is TRBV27 and J usage is TRBJ2-7, with 11 bases that match TRBD2. Germline assignment: CDR1 MNHEY and CDR2 SMNVEV (reference sequence). Losses at the gene ends were 5 bases for V and 5 bases for J; bases not matched to a gene: 8. The CDR3 totals 15 residues.

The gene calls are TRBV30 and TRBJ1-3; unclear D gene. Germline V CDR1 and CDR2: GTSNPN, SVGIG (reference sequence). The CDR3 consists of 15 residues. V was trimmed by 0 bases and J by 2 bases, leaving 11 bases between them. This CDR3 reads CAWSVYKSPGNTIYF. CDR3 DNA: TGTGCCTGGAGTGTTTATAAGAGTCCTGGAAACACCATATATTTT.

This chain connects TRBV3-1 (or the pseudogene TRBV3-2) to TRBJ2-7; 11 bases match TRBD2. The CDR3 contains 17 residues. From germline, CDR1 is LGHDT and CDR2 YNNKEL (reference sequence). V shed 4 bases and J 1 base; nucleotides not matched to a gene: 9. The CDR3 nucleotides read TGTGCCAGCAGCCGGGGATCCTTAGCGGGAGGGTCCTACGAGCAGTACTTC. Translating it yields CASSRGSLAGGSYEQYF.

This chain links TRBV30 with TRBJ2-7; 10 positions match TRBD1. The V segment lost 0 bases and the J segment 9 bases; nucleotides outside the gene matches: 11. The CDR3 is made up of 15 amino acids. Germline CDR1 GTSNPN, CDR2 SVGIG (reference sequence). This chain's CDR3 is CAWSVGDRGISGQYF. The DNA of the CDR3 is TGTGCCTGGAGTGTTGGGGACAGGGGCATTAGCGGGCAGTACTTC.

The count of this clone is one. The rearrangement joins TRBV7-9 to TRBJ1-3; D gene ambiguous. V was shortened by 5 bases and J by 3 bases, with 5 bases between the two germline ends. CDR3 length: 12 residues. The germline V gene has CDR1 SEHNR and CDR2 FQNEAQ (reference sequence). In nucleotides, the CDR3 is TGTGCCAGCAGCCAGGTTGGAAACACCATATATTTT. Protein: CASSQVGNTIYF. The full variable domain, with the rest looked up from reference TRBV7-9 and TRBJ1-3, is DTGVSQNPRHKITKRGQNVTFRCDPISEHNRLYWYRQTLGQGPEFLTYFQNEAQLEKSRLLSDRFSAERPKGSFSTLEIQRTEQGDSAMYLCASSQVGNTIYFGEGSWLTVV.

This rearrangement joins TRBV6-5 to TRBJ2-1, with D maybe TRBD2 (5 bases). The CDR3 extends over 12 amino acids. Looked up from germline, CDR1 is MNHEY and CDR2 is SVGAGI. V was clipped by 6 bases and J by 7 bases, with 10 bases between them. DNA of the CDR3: TGTGCCAGCAGAGGACTGACAAATGAGCAGTTCTTC. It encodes CASRGLTNEQFF.

The CDR3 loop is CASSLQYSSEAFF. For the CDR3, the DNA is TGTGCCAGCAGCTTACAATATAGTAGCGAAGCTTTCTTT. The rearrangement links TRBV11-2 to TRBJ1-1; no reliable D call. The CDR3 is 13 residues long. CDR1 SGHAT and CDR2 FQNNGV come from the germline V gene. V shed 2 bases and J shed 8 bases, with 12 bases lying between them.

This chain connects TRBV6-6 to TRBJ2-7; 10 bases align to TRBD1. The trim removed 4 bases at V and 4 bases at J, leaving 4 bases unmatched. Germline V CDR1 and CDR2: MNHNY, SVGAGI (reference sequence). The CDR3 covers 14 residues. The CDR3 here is CASSSPGQGYEQYF. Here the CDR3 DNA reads TGTGCCAGCAGTTCGCCGGGACAGGGGTACGAGCAGTACTTC.

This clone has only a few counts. For the CDR3, the DNA is TGTGCCAGCAGCGTAGGGTTCCAGGACAGCCTCCCCTACGAGCAGTACTTC. It yields the protein CASSVGFQDSLPYEQYF. The V call is TRBV9, the J call TRBJ2-7; a weak D match, TRBD1 (6 bases). CDR3 length equals 17 residues. CDR1 is SGDLS, CDR2 YYNGEE, per germline. Trimming left V 0 bases short and J 2 bases short, with 18 bases between.

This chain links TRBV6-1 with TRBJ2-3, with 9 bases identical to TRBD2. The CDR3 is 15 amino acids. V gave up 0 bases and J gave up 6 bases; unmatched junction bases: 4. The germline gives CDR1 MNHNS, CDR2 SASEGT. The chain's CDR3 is CASSEAAGGTDTQYF. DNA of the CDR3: TGTGCCAGCAGTGAAGCAGCGGGAGGTACCGATACGCAGTATTTT.

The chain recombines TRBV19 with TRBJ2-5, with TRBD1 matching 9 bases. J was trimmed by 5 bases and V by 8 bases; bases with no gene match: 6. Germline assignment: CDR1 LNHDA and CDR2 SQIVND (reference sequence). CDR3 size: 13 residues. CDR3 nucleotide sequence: TGTGCCAGTGCTACAGGGGGCGCGGAGACCCAGTACTTC. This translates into CASATGGAETQYF.

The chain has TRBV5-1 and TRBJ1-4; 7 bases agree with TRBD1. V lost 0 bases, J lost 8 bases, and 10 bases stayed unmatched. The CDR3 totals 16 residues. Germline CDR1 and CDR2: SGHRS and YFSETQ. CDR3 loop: CASSLVAGLGGEKLFF. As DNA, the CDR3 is TGCGCCAGCAGCTTGGTGGCAGGGTTAGGGGGCGAAAAACTGTTTTTT.

As DNA, the CDR3 is TGCGCCAGCAGCTTGGAGGGGGACACAAGGGGTGGCTACACCTTC. It translates to CASSLEGDTRGGYTF. The chain has TRBV5-1 and TRBJ1-2; D might be TRBD1 (6 bases). The CDR3 consists of 15 residues. The germline V gene has CDR1 SGHRS and CDR2 YFSETQ. The V end lost 0 bases, the J end lost 7 bases, and 16 bases lay between the germline ends.

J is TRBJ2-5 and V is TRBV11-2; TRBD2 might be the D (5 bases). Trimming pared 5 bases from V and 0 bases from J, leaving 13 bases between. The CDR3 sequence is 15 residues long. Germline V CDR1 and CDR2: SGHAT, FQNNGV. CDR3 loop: CASSPMSGNQETQYF. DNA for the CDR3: TGTGCCAGCAGCCCTATGTCGGGGAACCAAGAGACCCAGTACTTC.

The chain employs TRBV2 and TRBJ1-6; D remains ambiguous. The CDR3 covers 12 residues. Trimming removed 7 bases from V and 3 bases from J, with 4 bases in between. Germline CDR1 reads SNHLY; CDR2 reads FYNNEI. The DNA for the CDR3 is TGTGCCAGCAACTACTATAATTCACCCCTCCACTTT. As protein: CASNYYNSPLHF.

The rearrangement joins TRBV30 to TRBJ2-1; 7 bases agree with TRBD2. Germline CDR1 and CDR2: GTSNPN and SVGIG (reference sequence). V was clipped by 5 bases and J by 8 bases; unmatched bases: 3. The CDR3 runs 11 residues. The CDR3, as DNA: TGTGCCTGGGGACTAGTATATGAGCAGTTCTTC. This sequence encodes CAWGLVYEQFF.

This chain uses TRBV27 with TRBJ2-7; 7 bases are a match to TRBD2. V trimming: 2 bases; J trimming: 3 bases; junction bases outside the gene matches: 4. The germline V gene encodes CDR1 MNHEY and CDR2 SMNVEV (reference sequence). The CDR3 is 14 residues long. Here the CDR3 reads CASSLLADRYEQYF. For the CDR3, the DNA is TGTGCCAGCAGTTTACTAGCGGACCGCTACGAGCAGTACTTC.